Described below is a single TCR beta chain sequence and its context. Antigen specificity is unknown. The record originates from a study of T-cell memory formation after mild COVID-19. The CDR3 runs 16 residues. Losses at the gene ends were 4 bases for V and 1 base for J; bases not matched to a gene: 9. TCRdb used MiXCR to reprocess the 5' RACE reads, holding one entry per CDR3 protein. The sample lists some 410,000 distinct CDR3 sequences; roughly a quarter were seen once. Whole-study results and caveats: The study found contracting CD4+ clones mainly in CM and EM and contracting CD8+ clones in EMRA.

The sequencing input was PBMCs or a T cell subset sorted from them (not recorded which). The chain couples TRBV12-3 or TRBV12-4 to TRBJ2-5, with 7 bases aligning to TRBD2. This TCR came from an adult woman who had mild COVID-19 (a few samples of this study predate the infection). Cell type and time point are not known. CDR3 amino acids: CASSSTSALSQETQYF. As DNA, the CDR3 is TGTGCCAGCAGTTCCACTAGCGCCTTGTCCCAAGAGACCCAGTACTTC.